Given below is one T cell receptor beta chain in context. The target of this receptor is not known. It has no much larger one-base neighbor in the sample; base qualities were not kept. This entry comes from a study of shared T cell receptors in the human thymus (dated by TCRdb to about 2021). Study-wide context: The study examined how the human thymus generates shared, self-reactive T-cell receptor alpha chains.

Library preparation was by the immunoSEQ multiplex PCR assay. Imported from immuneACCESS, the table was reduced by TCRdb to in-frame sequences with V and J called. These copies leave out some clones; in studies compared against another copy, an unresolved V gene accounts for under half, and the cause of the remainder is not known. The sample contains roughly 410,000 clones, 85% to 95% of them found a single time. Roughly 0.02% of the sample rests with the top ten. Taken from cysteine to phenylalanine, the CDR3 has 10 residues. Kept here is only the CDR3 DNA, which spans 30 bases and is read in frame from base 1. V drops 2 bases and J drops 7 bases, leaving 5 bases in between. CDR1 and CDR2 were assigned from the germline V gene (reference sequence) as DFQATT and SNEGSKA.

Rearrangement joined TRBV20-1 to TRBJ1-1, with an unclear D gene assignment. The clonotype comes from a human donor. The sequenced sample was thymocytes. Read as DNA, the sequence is TGCAGTGCTAGAAGGAGTGAAGCTTTCTTT. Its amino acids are CSARRSEAFF.